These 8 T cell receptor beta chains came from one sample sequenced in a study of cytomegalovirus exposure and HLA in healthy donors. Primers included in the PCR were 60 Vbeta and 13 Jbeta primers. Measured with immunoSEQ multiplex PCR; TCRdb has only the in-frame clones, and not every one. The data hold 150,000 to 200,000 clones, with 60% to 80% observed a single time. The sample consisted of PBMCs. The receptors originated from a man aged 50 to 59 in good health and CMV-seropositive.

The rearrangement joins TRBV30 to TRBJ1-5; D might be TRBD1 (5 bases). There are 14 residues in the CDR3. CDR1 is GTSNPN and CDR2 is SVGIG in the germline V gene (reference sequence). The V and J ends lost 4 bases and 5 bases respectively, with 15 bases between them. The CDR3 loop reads CAWTPGAGDQPQHF. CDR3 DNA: TGTGCCTGGACTCCTGGGGCGGGGGATCAGCCCCAGCATTTT. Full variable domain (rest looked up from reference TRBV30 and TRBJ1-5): SQTIHQWPATLVQPVGSPLSLECTVEGTSNPNLYWYRQAAGRGLQLLFYSVGIGQISSEVPQNLSASRPQDRQFILSSKKLLLSDSGFYLCAWTPGAGDQPQHFGDGTRLSIL.

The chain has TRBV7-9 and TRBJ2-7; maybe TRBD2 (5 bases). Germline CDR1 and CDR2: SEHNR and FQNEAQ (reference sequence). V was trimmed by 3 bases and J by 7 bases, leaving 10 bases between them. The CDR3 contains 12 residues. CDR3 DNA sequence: TGTGCCAGCAGCTTCGGGGATCTTGAGCAGTACTTC. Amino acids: CASSFGDLEQYF.

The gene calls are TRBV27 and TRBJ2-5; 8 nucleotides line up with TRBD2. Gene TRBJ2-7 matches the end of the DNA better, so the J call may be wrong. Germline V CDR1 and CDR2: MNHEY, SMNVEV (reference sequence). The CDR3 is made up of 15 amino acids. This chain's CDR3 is CASSFKEGLGYEQYF. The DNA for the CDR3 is TGTGCCAGCAGTTTTAAGGAGGGACTAGGTTACGAGCAGTACTTC.

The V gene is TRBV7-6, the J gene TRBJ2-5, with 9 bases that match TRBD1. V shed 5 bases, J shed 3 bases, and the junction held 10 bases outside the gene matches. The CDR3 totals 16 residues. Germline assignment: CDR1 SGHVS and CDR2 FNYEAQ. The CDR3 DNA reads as TGTGCCAGCAGCATCTGGACAGGGGTCGGCGAAGAGACCCAGTACTTC. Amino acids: CASSIWTGVGEETQYF.

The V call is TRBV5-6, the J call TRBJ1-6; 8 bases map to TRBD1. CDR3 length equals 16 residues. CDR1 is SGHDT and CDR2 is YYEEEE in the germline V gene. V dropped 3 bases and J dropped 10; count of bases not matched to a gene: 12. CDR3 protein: CASSSTGTGLGSPLHF. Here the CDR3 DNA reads TGTGCCAGCAGCTCCACCGGGACAGGACTGGGGTCACCCCTCCACTTT.

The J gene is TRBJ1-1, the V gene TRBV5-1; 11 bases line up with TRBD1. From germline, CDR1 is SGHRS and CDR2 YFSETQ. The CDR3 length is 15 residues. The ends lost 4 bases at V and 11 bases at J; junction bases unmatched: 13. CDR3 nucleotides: TGCGCCAGCAGCCAAGGGACAGGGGGTGTTGTTGCGGCTTTCTTT. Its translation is CASSQGTGGVVAAFF.

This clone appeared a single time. In DNA form, the CDR3 reads TGTGCCAGCAGCCAAGATATGGGACAGGGGGCGAATCAGCCCCAGCATTTT. It is translated as CASSQDMGQGANQPQHF. The V call is TRBV4-2, the J call TRBJ1-5; 12 bases are shared with TRBD1. The germline gives CDR1 LGHNA, CDR2 YNFKEQ. V shed 0 bases and J 4 bases; nucleotides not matched to a gene: 4. The CDR3 runs to 17 residues.

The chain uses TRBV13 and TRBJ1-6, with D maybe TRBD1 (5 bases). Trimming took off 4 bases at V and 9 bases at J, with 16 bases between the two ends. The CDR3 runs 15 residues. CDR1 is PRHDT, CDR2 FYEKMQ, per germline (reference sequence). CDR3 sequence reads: CASSSRGRGGSPLHF. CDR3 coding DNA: TGTGCCAGCAGCTCCCGAGGGAGGGGAGGTTCACCCCTCCACTTT.